This entry describes one T cell receptor beta chain. As yet, its antigen is unknown. These data are taken from a study of T cells in Graves' hyperthyroidism and ophthalmopathy. The germline V and J ends were trimmed by 5 bases and 6 bases, with 8 bases remaining between them. The length of the CDR3 is 12 residues. Germline lookup yields CDR1 LNHNV and CDR2 YYDKDF (reference sequence). Study results and limitations: Stable hyperthyroidism was told apart from ophthalmopathy by a model built on 13 V-J features.

Amplification yielded TCR beta CDR3 regions, with RNA transcripts as the source. The HTBI primer set drove a first-round RT-PCR of the TCR CDR3. TCRdb analysed the multiplex PCR reads with MiXCR anew, one entry per CDR3 protein. The sample holds hundreds of thousands of distinct CDR3 sequences, about 17% seen once. Sequencing was done on a sample of blood. The clonotype was recovered from a woman aged 60-75 years with Graves' ophthalmopathy. This chain connects TRBV15 to TRBJ1-5; D not resolved. CDR3 bases: TGTGCCACCAGCTCCCAGGCTCAGCCCCAGCATTTT. The encoded protein is CATSSQAQPQHF. Combining the CDR3 with reference TRBV15 and TRBJ1-5 gives the whole variable domain DAMVIQNPRYQVTQFGKPVTLSCSQTLNHNVMYWYQQKSSQAPKLLFHYYDKDFNNEADTPDNFQSRRPNTSFCFLDIRSPGLGDTAMYLCATSSQAQPQHFGDGTRLSIL.